The 10 T cell receptor beta chains below were found in one sample sequenced in a study of memory CD8 T cells in hepatitis C reinfection. Time point indicated: pre-reinfection, 55 to 20 weeks before reinfection detection. The sorted cells went straight to TCR sequencing with no prior in vitro expansion. Sequenced by immunoSEQ multiplex PCR; TCRdb stores in-frame clones only, minus some. The sample has tens of thousands of clones; roughly nine tenths are singletons. The sample was naive CD8+ T cells sorted from blood. The source is a young man with hepatitis C virus infection.

This clone has more than one count but fewer than ten. The chain employs TRBV28 and TRBJ2-1, with 10 bases aligning to TRBD2. In germline, CDR1 is MDHEN, CDR2 SYDVKM. The CDR3 is 16 amino acids. Trimming took 4 bases from V and 8 from J; bases not matched to a gene: 11. The CDR3 region has the DNA TGTGCCAGCAGTTACGCCTTCTCTAGCGGGAGTTATGAGCAGTTCTTC. Translated: CASSYAFSSGSYEQFF.

The chain couples TRBV4-1 to TRBJ2-6; perhaps TRBD2 as D (6 bases). With 0 bases removed from V and 2 bases from J, the gap between germline ends came to 8 bases. The germline V gene encodes CDR1 MGHRA and CDR2 YSYEKL. The CDR3 covers 16 residues. The CDR3 protein is CASSQEGGAGANVLTF. The CDR3 bases are TGCGCCAGCAGCCAAGAGGGCGGGGCTGGGGCCAACGTCCTGACTTTC.

The rearrangement uses TRBV6-5 and TRBJ2-3; TRBD2 aligns across 7 bases. Germline V gene data show CDR1 as MNHEY and CDR2 as SVGAGI. This CDR3 spans 11 amino acids. Trimming cost V 10 bases and J 7 bases; bases outside gene matches: 5. In DNA form, the CDR3 reads TGTGCCACCTTAGCGGGTAATACGCAGTATTTT. Protein sequence: CATLAGNTQYF.

The chain employs TRBV27 and TRBJ2-3; 10 nucleotides line up with TRBD2. The CDR3 totals 15 residues. Germline CDR1 MNHEY, CDR2 SMNVEV (reference sequence). The V segment lost 2 bases and the J segment 2 bases; nucleotides outside the gene matches: 1. The CDR3 DNA reads as TGTGCCAGCAGTTTAGGACTAGCGGACACAGATACGCAGTATTTT. It encodes CASSLGLADTDTQYF.

V and J are TRBV9 and TRBJ2-1, with TRBD2 matching 10 bases. From germline, CDR1 is SGDLS and CDR2 YYNGEE. Unmatched junction bases numbered 8, after V lost 4 bases and J lost 4 bases. This CDR3 comprises 16 residues. The CDR3 DNA sequence: TGTGCCAGCAGCCTCAGGGAGCGGGGGGGGTACAATGAGCAGTTCTTC. It yields the protein CASSLRERGGYNEQFF.

V usage is TRBV5-1 and J usage is TRBJ1-3; 9 bases line up with TRBD1. The J segment lost 3 bases and the V segment lost 3 bases, leaving 7 bases of the junction unmatched. Germline lookup yields CDR1 SGHRS and CDR2 YFSETQ. The CDR3 sequence is 16 residues long. CDR3 amino acids: CASSWMDRGSGNTIYF. The CDR3 region has the DNA TGCGCCAGCAGCTGGATGGACAGGGGCAGTGGAAACACCATATATTTT.

The chain is built from TRBV19 and TRBJ1-2; 9 nucleotides match TRBD1. The CDR3 is 14 amino acids. The germline CDR1 and CDR2 sequences are LNHDA and SQIVND (reference sequence). V gave up 5 bases and J gave up 5 bases; unmatched junction bases: 6. The CDR3 DNA is TGTGCCAGTAGTGATACAGGGGGCGCTTATGGCTACACCTTC. Translation: CASSDTGGAYGYTF.

The V and J genes are TRBV4-1 and TRBJ1-1, with D possibly TRBD1 on 6 matching bases. V dropped 2 bases and J dropped 5 bases, with 15 bases sitting between them. CDR3 size: 15 residues. The germline CDR1 and CDR2 sequences are MGHRA and YSYEKL. The CDR3 loop reads CASSQYPGRGTEAFF. CDR3 sequence (DNA): TGCGCCAGCAGCCAATACCCGGGGAGGGGGACTGAAGCTTTCTTT.

This chain links TRBV7-9 with TRBJ2-2; D is unclear. Per the germline V gene, CDR1 is SEHNR and CDR2 is FQNEAQ (reference sequence). The V end lost 4 bases, the J end lost 6 bases, and 12 bases lay between the germline ends. The CDR3 is made up of 14 amino acids. In DNA, the CDR3 is TGTGCCAGCAGCTCCTACTATGGAGCCGGGGAGCTGTTTTTT. Translating it yields CASSSYYGAGELFF.

The chain uses TRBV19 and TRBJ1-5, with unresolved D. This CDR3 is built from 17 residues. Germline loops: CDR1 LNHDA, CDR2 SQIVND (reference sequence). V was shortened by 0 bases and J by 2 bases, with 14 bases between the two germline ends. CDR3 in DNA: TGTGCCAGTAGTATAGATGAAGCGGGGTATGGCAATCAGCCCCAGCATTTT. This translates into CASSIDEAGYGNQPQHF.